This passage covers 11 T cell receptor beta chains from one sample sequenced in a study of OX40 agonist ivuxolimab in advanced cancers. TCRdb keeps only in-frame clones here, not all; method: immunoSEQ multiplex PCR. The sample lists roughly 53,000 clones, around 90% occurring once. The specimen comprised CD4+ or CD8+ T cells sorted from blood, sampled in a trial of the OX40 agonist ivuxolimab. Source of these receptors: an adult with an advanced solid tumor such as melanoma, head and neck, liver or kidney cancer.

This rearrangement joins TRBV5-5 to TRBJ1-4; the D is unclear. Germline V gene lookup returns CDR1 SGHKS and CDR2 YYEKEE (reference sequence). The germline V and J ends were trimmed by 4 bases and 6 bases, with 13 bases remaining between them. The CDR3 contains 14 residues. CDR3 sequence (DNA): TGTGCCAGCAGCCCCTGGGGTGGGGATGAAAAACTGTTTTTT. Protein product: CASSPWGGDEKLFF.

V usage is TRBV7-6 and J usage is TRBJ2-5; a possible D gene is TRBD1 (6 bases). The CDR3 spans 13 residues. Trimming pared 5 bases from V and 4 bases from J, leaving 11 bases between. Germline CDR1 reads SGHVS; CDR2 reads FNYEAQ. The CDR3 region is CASSVTGPETQYF. The CDR3 DNA is TGTGCCAGCAGCGTTACAGGGCCAGAGACCCAGTACTTC.

The gene calls are TRBV7-9 and TRBJ2-1; D remains unclear. Trimming took 3 bases from V and 8 from J, leaving 8 bases between them. Germline CDR1 reads SEHNR; CDR2 reads FQNEAQ (reference sequence). The CDR3 loop spans 12 amino acids. CDR3 region: CASSFRADEQFF. The CDR3 bases are TGTGCCAGCAGCTTTAGGGCGGATGAGCAGTTCTTC.

This chain joins TRBV7-8 and TRBJ2-5; D remains ambiguous. Between the trimmed V and J ends, which lost 5 bases and 2 bases, there was a span of 21 bases. This CDR3 region has 17 residues. Germline V lookup: CDR1 SGHVS, CDR2 FQNEAQ. The CDR3 spells CASSPRSGPNQQETQYF. The DNA of the CDR3 is TGTGCCAGCAGCCCACGCTCCGGGCCTAATCAGCAAGAGACCCAGTACTTC.

The chain carries TRBV12-5 and TRBJ2-6; D gene unclear. Germline V gene lookup returns CDR1 LGHNT and CDR2 FRNRAP. The CDR3 has 17 amino acids. Trimming cost V 0 bases and J 1 base, with 10 bases left between them. CDR3 region: CASGLVLGESGANVLTF. The DNA of the CDR3 is TGTGCTAGTGGTTTGGTACTTGGGGAATCTGGGGCCAACGTCCTGACTTTC.

The chain uses TRBV19 and TRBJ2-3; a weak D match, TRBD2 (6 bases). The CDR3 is 15 amino acids. Trimming pared 3 bases from V and 1 base from J, leaving 11 bases between. CDR1 and CDR2 (germline): LNHDA, SQIVND (reference sequence). The CDR3, as DNA: TGTGCCAGTAGTATTACGGCGGGGCGCACAGATACGCAGTATTTT. It yields the protein CASSITAGRTDTQYF.

The chain joins TRBV15 to TRBJ2-4, with TRBD2 matching over 7 bases. The CDR3 length is 16 residues. V shed 2 bases, J shed 6 bases, and the junction held 10 bases outside the gene matches. Germline V gene sequence: CDR1 LNHNV, CDR2 YYDKDF (reference sequence). CDR3 DNA sequence: TGTGCCACCAGCAGAAAAGCGGGCGGGGAGGGAAACATTCAGTACTTC. This translates into CATSRKAGGEGNIQYF.

V is TRBV7-9 and J is TRBJ2-3; 7 bases line up with TRBD2. Trimming removed 5 bases from V and 1 base from J; junction bases left unmatched: 12. The CDR3 covers 17 residues. Germline-derived CDR1 and CDR2 are SEHNR and FQNEAQ (reference sequence). CDR3 in DNA: TGTGCCAGCAGCCCCAGCGGGACTGCCTCCCGCACAGATACGCAGTATTTT. Translating gives CASSPSGTASRTDTQYF. Full variable domain (rest looked up from reference TRBV7-9 and TRBJ2-3): DTGVSQNPRHKITKRGQNVTFRCDPISEHNRLYWYRQTLGQGPEFLTYFQNEAQLEKSRLLSDRFSAERPKGSFSTLEIQRTEQGDSAMYLCASSPSGTASRTDTQYFGPGTRLTVL.

CDR3 bases: TGCGCCAGCAGCTTCCCGGGACACTCGACGGGGGTCACCTACAATGAGCAGTTCTTC. Translated: CASSFPGHSTGVTYNEQFF. This chain connects TRBV5-1 to TRBJ2-1; D is tentatively TRBD1 or TRBD2 (6 bases each). Deletions cut 2 bases from V and 2 bases from J, with 23 bases between. CDR3 length: 19 residues. Germline CDR1 SGHRS, CDR2 YFSETQ.

The CDR3 DNA reads as TGTGCCAGCAGCCCAGGCACGGTACAAGAGACCCAGTACTTC. Its protein is CASSPGTVQETQYF. V gene TRBV7-9 combines with J gene TRBJ2-5; D uncertain. This CDR3 spans 14 amino acids. Trimming removed 5 bases from V and 2 bases from J, with 12 bases in between. CDR1 is SEHNR, CDR2 FQNEAQ, per germline (reference sequence).

The chain has TRBV19 and TRBJ1-2, with D unresolved. V gave up 6 bases and J gave up 2 bases, with 10 bases separating them. Germline V gene data show CDR1 as LNHDA and CDR2 as SQIVND (reference sequence). This CDR3 spans 13 amino acids. The CDR3 reads CASSLGRNYGYTF. The CDR3 DNA sequence: TGTGCCAGTAGCCTCGGACGGAACTATGGCTACACCTTC.